The 22 T cell receptor beta chains in this list originate from one sample, sequenced in a study of shared clonotypes between healthy human individuals. Assay: immunoSEQ multiplex PCR; the TCRdb copy retains only in-frame clones and omits some. The table includes 2.3 million or so clones, more than 85% detected once. The sample was naive CD4+ T cells from PBMCs. Described subset: CD45RA+ positively selected. The receptors shown here come from a man younger than 30 in good health. Some clones in this sample may be carry-over from other donors' samples.

The chain carries TRBV30 and TRBJ2-1, with TRBD2 as a possible D gene (6 bases). Trimming took 6 bases from V and 1 from J, leaving 16 bases between them. This CDR3 is 15 amino acids long. CDR1 and CDR2 (germline): GTSNPN, SVGIG (reference sequence). CDR3 residues: CACTPPGASYNEQFF. The CDR3 DNA reads TGTGCCTGCACCCCCCCGGGAGCATCCTACAATGAGCAGTTCTTC.

To note about this clone: This same CDR3 is encoded by further DNA sequences in the sample. The chain joins TRBV18 to TRBJ2-7; the D gene is possibly TRBD1 (5 bases). Germline lookup yields CDR1 KGHSH and CDR2 LQKENI. Deletions cut 0 bases from V and 2 bases from J, with 14 bases between. The CDR3 has 16 amino acids. The CDR3: CASSPPGRGAPYEQYF. The CDR3 DNA is TGTGCCAGCTCACCACCGGGAAGGGGCGCCCCCTACGAGCAGTACTTC. The full variable domain, its missing parts supplied by reference TRBV18 and TRBJ2-7, is NAGVMQNPRHLVRRRGQEARLRCSPMKGHSHVYWYRQLPEEGLKFMVYLQKENIIDESGMPKERFSAEFPKEGPSILRIQQVVRGDSAAYFCASSPPGRGAPYEQYFGPGTRLTVT.

The V and J genes are TRBV7-2 and TRBJ1-1; D is unclear. This CDR3 comprises 15 residues. Germline loops: CDR1 SGHTA, CDR2 FQGNSA. V was trimmed by 2 bases and J by 0 bases, leaving 10 bases between them. The CDR3 DNA follows: TGTGCCAGCAGCTTAAGCGGACGGCTGAACACTGAAGCTTTCTTT. This gives the protein CASSLSGRLNTEAFF.

V usage is TRBV6-4 and J usage is TRBJ1-4; D unresolved. The germline V and J ends were trimmed by 0 bases and 8 bases, with 13 bases remaining between them. This CDR3 comprises 15 residues. Germline loops: CDR1 MRHNA, CDR2 SNTAGT. For the CDR3, the DNA is TGTGCCAGCAGTGACTCTCAACCGGTTGGCGAAAAACTGTTTTTT. Protein product: CASSDSQPVGEKLFF.

This clone showed up just a few times. This chain joins TRBV28 and TRBJ1-1; no clear D. Germline assignment: CDR1 MDHEN and CDR2 SYDVKM. CDR3 length: 12 amino acids. V lost 6 bases and J lost 1, with 6 bases in between. The CDR3 is CASRQRNTEAFF. As DNA, the CDR3 is TGTGCCAGCAGACAGCGGAACACTGAAGCTTTCTTT.

The rearrangement links TRBV15 to TRBJ2-7; 7 positions match TRBD1. The germline gives CDR1 LNHNV, CDR2 YYDKDF (reference sequence). The CDR3 is 14 residues long. J was trimmed by 1 base and V by 3 bases; bases with no gene match: 3. The CDR3 region is CATSRTGQSYEQYF. The CDR3, as DNA: TGTGCCACCAGCAGGACAGGGCAGTCCTACGAGCAGTACTTC.

The chain is built from TRBV28 and TRBJ1-5; maybe TRBD1 (5 bases). Germline CDR1 reads MDHEN; CDR2 reads SYDVKM. The V end was cut by 6 bases, the J end by 0 bases, with 12 bases between. This CDR3 region has 15 residues. This CDR3 is CASRRQPYSNQPQHF. The CDR3 coding sequence is TGTGCCAGCAGACGACAGCCATATAGCAATCAGCCCCAGCATTTT.

The chain combines TRBV28 with TRBJ1-2, with a tentative D call TRBD1 (5 bases). This CDR3 comprises 12 residues. Trimming took off 6 bases at V and 6 bases at J, with 11 bases between the two ends. Germline V gene data show CDR1 as MDHEN and CDR2 as SYDVKM. For the CDR3, the DNA is TGTGCCAGCAGCCCCGGAGGGGATGGCTACACCTTC. Amino acid sequence: CASSPGGDGYTF.

The chain combines TRBV30 with TRBJ2-7; D remains unclear. CDR3 size: 12 residues. Germline lookup yields CDR1 GTSNPN and CDR2 SVGIG (reference sequence). Trimming pared 3 bases from V and 5 bases from J, leaving 11 bases between. The CDR3 is CAWRWWGNEQYF. The CDR3 bases are TGTGCCTGGAGATGGTGGGGAAACGAGCAGTACTTC.

This clone was recorded only once. The CDR3 DNA follows: TGCGCCAGCAGCTTGGGAGGGACAGCTCTTTCTGGAAACACCATATATTTT. Translating gives CASSLGGTALSGNTIYF. The V gene is TRBV5-1, the J gene TRBJ1-3, with TRBD1 identical over 7 bases. The J segment lost 1 base and the V segment lost 0 bases, leaving 7 bases of the junction unmatched. The germline V gene has CDR1 SGHRS and CDR2 YFSETQ. The CDR3 length is 17 residues.

The chain recombines TRBV4-3 with TRBJ2-7; D might be TRBD1 (6 bases). Germline values: CDR1 LGHNA, CDR2 YSLEER. CDR3 size: 14 residues. V lost 5 bases and J 2 bases, leaving 13 bases between the germline ends. Here the CDR3 DNA reads TGCGCCAGCAGCGACGGGACACCCACCTACGAGCAGTACTTC. It translates to CASSDGTPTYEQYF.

CDR3 in amino acids: CASSLAGEYEQYF. In DNA form, the CDR3 reads TGTGCCAGCAGCTTAGCAGGGGAGTACGAGCAGTACTTC. This chain connects TRBV11-2 to TRBJ2-5; the D gene is possibly TRBD1 (6 bases). The J call may be faulty, since TRBJ2-7 better matches the DNA end. The CDR3 loop spans 13 amino acids. Germline V gene data show CDR1 as SGHAT and CDR2 as FQNNGV.

The CDR3, as DNA: TGCGCCAGCAGAAGACAGGGAATAGATTACGAGCAGTACTTC. It translates to CASRRQGIDYEQYF. This rearrangement joins TRBV4-1 to TRBJ2-7, with TRBD1 matching 7 bases. The CDR3 totals 14 residues. The V gene's germline CDR1 is MGHRA and CDR2 YSYEKL. V was clipped by 6 bases and J by 4 bases; unmatched bases: 9.

As concerns this clone: The same CDR3 is also encoded by other DNA sequences in this sample. This sequence joins TRBV5-1 and TRBJ1-2; 9 bases are a match to TRBD1. Trimming removed 3 bases from V and 2 bases from J; junction bases left unmatched: 2. This CDR3 is 14 amino acids long. Germline loops: CDR1 SGHRS, CDR2 YFSETQ. In nucleotides, the CDR3 is TGCGCCAGCAGCTCGGGACAGGGAAACTATGGCTACACCTTC. It codes for CASSSGQGNYGYTF.

Note on this clone: Other DNA sequences of this sample code for an identical CDR3. The J gene is TRBJ2-7, the V gene TRBV7-3; TRBD2 is a possible D gene (5 bases). The germline gives CDR1 SGHTA, CDR2 FQGTGA. CDR3 length: 12 amino acids. Trimming took off 5 bases at V and 4 bases at J, with 9 bases between the two ends. The CDR3: CASSPGGYEQYF. The DNA of the CDR3 is TGTGCCAGCAGCCCCGGCGGGTACGAGCAGTACTTC.

The chain employs TRBV4-2 and TRBJ2-1, with 11 bases aligning to TRBD1. CDR1 and CDR2 (germline): LGHNA, YNFKEQ. V dropped 8 bases and J dropped 2; count of bases not matched to a gene: 11. CDR3 length: 17 amino acids. This CDR3 reads CASLGTGGAGPYNEQFF. The CDR3 DNA reads TGTGCCAGCCTAGGGACAGGGGGTGCGGGTCCCTACAATGAGCAGTTCTTC.

This chain links TRBV5-1 with TRBJ1-4; 8 positions match TRBD1. The length of the CDR3 is 17 residues. With 1 base clipped from V and 4 bases from J, the junction kept 9 bases outside the gene matches. Germline V gene lookup returns CDR1 SGHRS and CDR2 YFSETQ. In DNA, the CDR3 is TGCGCCAGCAGCTTGTCTCGCAGGGGGCTCGGTAATGAAAAACTGTTTTTT. Amino acids: CASSLSRRGLGNEKLFF.

The chain is built from TRBV18 and TRBJ1-2; D is uncertain. Germline loops: CDR1 KGHSH, CDR2 LQKENI. V lost 2 bases to trimming and J lost 3 bases, with 10 bases between them. The CDR3 loop spans 14 amino acids. The CDR3: CASSPRRLDYGYTF. CDR3 bases: TGTGCCAGCTCACCAAGGAGGCTCGACTATGGCTACACCTTC.

The chain carries TRBV30 and TRBJ2-7; TRBD2 matches 11 bases. V lost 1 base and J lost 6; bases outside the gene matches: 5. Germline CDR1 and CDR2: GTSNPN and SVGIG (reference sequence). This CDR3 has 14 residues. The CDR3 DNA follows: TGTGCCTGGAGTGGGCTAGCGGGAGGTCTCGAGCAGTACTTC. Translated, it gives CAWSGLAGGLEQYF. Supplemented by reference TRBV30 and TRBJ2-7, the full variable domain reads SQTIHQWPATLVQPVGSPLSLECTVEGTSNPNLYWYRQAAGRGLQLLFYSVGIGQISSEVPQNLSASRPQDRQFILSSKKLLLSDSGFYLCAWSGLAGGLEQYFGPGTRLTVT.

V is TRBV5-6 and J is TRBJ2-6; D not resolved. The CDR3 sequence is 14 residues long. Germline CDR1 is SGHDT and CDR2 is YYEEEE. V was clipped by 4 bases and J by 2 bases, with 7 bases between them. For the CDR3, the DNA is TGTGCCAGCAGCCGCTCGGCTGGGGCCAACGTCCTGACTTTC. This gives the protein CASSRSAGANVLTF.

The V and J genes are TRBV18 and TRBJ1-2; D unresolved. The CDR3 is made up of 14 amino acids. In germline, CDR1 is KGHSH, CDR2 LQKENI. With 1 base removed from V and 1 base from J, the gap between germline ends came to 7 bases. The CDR3 DNA reads TGTGCCAGCTCACCACAGCGGAGTAACTATGGCTACACCTTC. Translation gives CASSPQRSNYGYTF.

The chain uses TRBV6-1 and TRBJ2-7; D gene ambiguous. Germline CDR1 is MNHNS and CDR2 is SASEGT. This CDR3 has 12 residues. V was shortened by 7 bases and J by 2 bases, with 9 bases between the two germline ends. The CDR3, as DNA: TGTGCCAGCAAGGCAGGCCCCTACGAGCAGTACTTC. As protein: CASKAGPYEQYF.